The clone carrying this TCR beta chain was recorded many times. The antigen remains unidentified. CMV status came from CD4+ T cell IFNgamma after overnight CMV lysate stimulation of fresh PBMCs. This sample is drawn from a study of naive and memory T cell subsets. Findings of the study overall: Expression changes during T cell differentiation may affect RNA-based TCR counts.

The beta constant-region primer was an equimolar mix of two oligonucleotides covering TRBC1 and TRBC2. Nested alpha and beta constant-region primers with the SP2 primer drove four PCR rounds on ligated cDNA. TCRdb reprocessed the UMI-ligation and nested PCR reads with MiXCR, giving one entry per CDR3 protein. There are tens of thousands of distinct CDR3 sequences in the sample; 6% to 7.5% occur only once, and around 1.6% lies in the top ten. The receptor was derived from a human donor in good health. Sequencing was carried out using central memory CD4+ T cells from blood.

CDR3 DNA: TGTGCCAGCAATTCTGCAGGGCGAGAGACCCAGTACTTC. This sequence encodes CASNSAGRETQYF. The V gene is TRBV5-4, the J gene TRBJ2-5; weak D call: TRBD1 (5 bases). CDR1 and CDR2 (germline): SGHNT, YYREEE (reference sequence). The V end was cut by 6 bases, the J end by 4 bases, with 13 bases between. CDR3 size: 13 residues.